Sequencing of this T cell receptor (beta chain) was carried out in a study of cytomegalovirus exposure and HLA in healthy donors. Study details: Some 200 million T cells yielded over 90 million unique TCR beta sequences in earlier analysis. General observations from the study: Sequence variants that were highly shared formed a cluster that was likely a sequencing artifact. Association with HLA alleles at 0.05 false discovery rate was found for some 18,000 TCR beta sequences in a later analysis. The study found most TCR sequences rare, yet found some public TCRs in many donors.

The CDR3 loop spans 14 amino acids. Trimming cost V 9 bases and J 2 bases, with 14 bases left between them. Germline V gene data show CDR1 as LNHDA and CDR2 as SQIVND (reference sequence). Details on this clone: Its antigen is unknown.

The PCR employed 60 Vbeta primers together with 13 Jbeta primers. Sequencing was performed with immunoSEQ multiplex PCR; in TCRdb, only in-frame clones are kept and a portion is missing. The sample has about 150,000 clones; 79% are singletons. J is TRBJ2-1 and V is TRBV19; weak D call: TRBD1 (5 bases). The receptor was isolated from a man aged 35-49 years in good health and CMV-seropositive. Material for sequencing was PBMCs. In DNA form, the CDR3 reads TGTGCCAGCCGCAGGGATGGCCCCTACAATGAGCAGTTCTTC. Residues: CASRRDGPYNEQFF.